These 15 T cell receptor beta chains originate from one sample sequenced in a study of T cell repertoires in cytomegalovirus infection. TCRdb reprocessed the reads with MiXCR, giving one entry per CDR3 protein. The repertoire holds some 100,000 distinct CDR3 sequences, 20% to 25% seen once, with about 39% in the top ten. The source material was CD8+ T cells from PBMCs. The receptors derive from a human donor in good health (CMV status not recorded). Some clones in this sample may be carry-over from other donors' samples.

This clonotype was observed many times. J is TRBJ2-3 and V is TRBV5-8; the match to TRBD2 covers 7 bases. Germline V gives CDR1 SGHTS, CDR2 YDEGEE. The V and J ends lost 1 base and 1 base, in that order; junction bases with no gene match: 0. CDR3 length equals 14 residues. CDR3 DNA: TGTGCCAGCAGCTTGACTAGCGGCACAGATACGCAGTATTTT. Translated, it gives CASSLTSGTDTQYF.

V and J are TRBV7-9 and TRBJ1-5; 9 bases align to TRBD1. With V trimmed by 0 bases and J by 1 base, 1 base remained unmatched. Germline CDR1 reads SEHNR; CDR2 reads FQNEAQ (reference sequence). The CDR3 runs 16 residues. This CDR3 is CASSLAGTGSNQPQHF. The DNA for the CDR3 is TGTGCCAGCAGCTTAGCCGGGACAGGGAGCAATCAGCCCCAGCATTTT.

This clonotype was observed a single time. This chain connects TRBV6-2 or TRBV6-3 to TRBJ2-1; D is possibly TRBD2 (5 bases). V lost 7 bases and J 9 bases, leaving 16 bases between the germline ends. This CDR3 contains 13 residues. Germline V gene sequence: CDR1 MNHEY, CDR2 SVGEGT. This CDR3 is CASIVGKPVEQFF. The CDR3 nucleotides are TGTGCCAGCATCGTCGGGAAGCCGGTTGAGCAGTTCTTC.

The V gene is TRBV12-3 or TRBV12-4, the J gene TRBJ2-3, with 16 bases lining up with TRBD2. The CDR3 extends over 20 amino acids. Unmatched junction bases numbered 15, after V lost 4 bases and J lost 5 bases. This CDR3 is CASSSQMGLAGGSSLDTQYF. DNA for the CDR3: TGTGCCAGCAGTTCCCAGATGGGACTAGCGGGGGGGTCCTCGTTAGATACGCAGTATTTT.

CDR3 residues: CASSLTSGGCEQFF. The CDR3 DNA is TGTGCCAGCAGCTTGACTAGCGGGGGATGTGAGCAGTTCTTC. The rearrangement joins TRBV5-5 to TRBJ2-1; TRBD2 aligns across 11 bases. The CDR3 has 14 amino acids. Germline CDR1 SGHKS, CDR2 YYEKEE (reference sequence). J was trimmed by 9 bases and V by 1 base; bases with no gene match: 3.

The rearrangement links TRBV27 to TRBJ2-1, with TRBD1 as a possible D gene (5 bases). The ends were cut back, 6 bases at V and 8 bases at J, with 17 bases in the middle. The CDR3 is made up of 14 amino acids. Germline values: CDR1 MNHEY, CDR2 SMNVEV (reference sequence). The DNA of the CDR3 is TGTGCCAGCAGATCCCATGGGGCGTTAGATGAGCAGTTCTTC. Translated, it gives CASRSHGALDEQFF.

The chain carries TRBV25-1 and TRBJ1-1, with 8 nucleotides matching TRBD1. Germline assignment: CDR1 MGHDK and CDR2 SYGVNS. The CDR3 extends over 15 amino acids. V lost 6 bases, J lost 4 bases, and 10 bases stayed unmatched. The CDR3 coding sequence is TGTGCCAGCAGACAAGGGACAGGCCGCCCCACTGAAGCTTTCTTT. Its protein product is CASRQGTGRPTEAFF.

For this clonotype: One end of the junction fails to match germline, which may point to a read error. This chain joins TRBV7-3 and TRBJ2-6, with 11 bases matching TRBD1. Germline lookup yields CDR1 SGHTA and CDR2 FQGTGA. This CDR3 comprises 17 residues. The CDR3 protein is CGSSSDRGRSGANVLTF. The CDR3 DNA sequence: TGTGGCAGCAGCTCGGACAGGGGGCGATCTGGGGCCAACGTCCTGACTTTC.

In this sample, this clonotype turned up a few times. The V call is TRBV7-2, the J call TRBJ1-3, with D unresolved. This CDR3 is 15 amino acids long. V lost 1 base, J lost 4 bases, and 11 bases lay in between. In germline, CDR1 is SGHTA, CDR2 FQGNSA. The CDR3, as DNA: TGTGCCAGCAGCTTAGAGCGAGGGCACGGAAACACCATATATTTT. This sequence encodes CASSLERGHGNTIYF.

The V and J genes are TRBV4-1 and TRBJ1-3; no reliable D call. There are 11 residues in the CDR3. Germline-derived CDR1 and CDR2 are MGHRA and YSYEKL. The V end lost 5 bases, the J end lost 4 bases, and 3 bases lay between the germline ends. CDR3: CASSGGNTIYF. DNA for the CDR3: TGCGCCAGCAGCGGCGGAAACACCATATATTTT.

Only a few counts were recorded for this clonotype. This chain connects TRBV14 to TRBJ2-2, with D tentatively TRBD1 (5 bases). V shed 1 base and J shed 5 bases, with 8 bases lying between them. In germline, CDR1 is SGHDN, CDR2 FVKESK. The CDR3 is made up of 14 amino acids. The CDR3 region has the DNA TGTGCCAGCAGCCAAGGTCAGGGAACCGGGGAGCTGTTTTTT. Amino acid sequence: CASSQGQGTGELFF.

In its sample, this clonotype was seen a few times. This chain joins TRBV2 and TRBJ2-2, with no clear D. With 1 base removed from V and 0 bases from J, the gap between germline ends came to 3 bases. Germline CDR1 reads SNHLY; CDR2 reads FYNNEI. The CDR3 is 14 residues long. The CDR3 loop reads CASSEGANTGELFF. The CDR3 nucleotides read TGTGCCAGCAGTGAAGGTGCGAACACCGGGGAGCTGTTTTTT.

Note on this clonotype: An end of the junction does not agree with germline; a read error may underlie this. The V gene is TRBV4-1, the J gene TRBJ1-1; 12 bases align to TRBD1. Germline loops: CDR1 MGHRA, CDR2 YSYEKL. The CDR3 extends over 15 amino acids. The CDR3 DNA follows: TGTGCCAGCAGCCCGGGACAGGGGGCCAACACTGAAGCTTTCTTT. Protein sequence: CASSPGQGANTEAFF.

This clonotype has a handful of counts. The missing conserved phenylalanine or tryptophan at the end of this CDR3 makes a read error likely. The limits of the CDR3 on the DNA are not certain, so only TCRdb's listed CDR3 is given. The rearrangement links TRBV7-9 to TRBJ2-2; the D call TRBD2 from the table was never checked on the DNA. The CDR3 sequence runs 8 residues, both termini included. Germline V lookup: CDR1 SEHNR, CDR2 FQNEAQ (reference sequence). CDR3 sequence: CASSPPRL.

The chain employs TRBV6-2 or TRBV6-3 and TRBJ2-3, with D maybe TRBD1 (6 bases). In germline, CDR1 is MNHEY, CDR2 SVGEGT. The CDR3 has 15 amino acids. V was trimmed by 5 bases and J by 2 bases, leaving 14 bases between them. The CDR3 nucleotides are TGTGCCAGCAGTCAAAGAGACAGGACCACAGATACGCAGTATTTT. Protein: CASSQRDRTTDTQYF.